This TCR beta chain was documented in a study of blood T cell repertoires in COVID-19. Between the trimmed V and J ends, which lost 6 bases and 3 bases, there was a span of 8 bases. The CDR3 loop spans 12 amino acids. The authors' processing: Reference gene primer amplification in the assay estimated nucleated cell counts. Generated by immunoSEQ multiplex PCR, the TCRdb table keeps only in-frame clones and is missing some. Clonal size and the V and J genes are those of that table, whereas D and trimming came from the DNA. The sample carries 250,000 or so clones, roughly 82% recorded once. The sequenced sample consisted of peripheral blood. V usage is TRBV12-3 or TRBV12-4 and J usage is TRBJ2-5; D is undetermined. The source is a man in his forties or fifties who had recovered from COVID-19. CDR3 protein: CASRTHEETQYF. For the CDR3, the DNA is TGTGCCAGCAGAACACACGAAGAGACCCAGTACTTC.